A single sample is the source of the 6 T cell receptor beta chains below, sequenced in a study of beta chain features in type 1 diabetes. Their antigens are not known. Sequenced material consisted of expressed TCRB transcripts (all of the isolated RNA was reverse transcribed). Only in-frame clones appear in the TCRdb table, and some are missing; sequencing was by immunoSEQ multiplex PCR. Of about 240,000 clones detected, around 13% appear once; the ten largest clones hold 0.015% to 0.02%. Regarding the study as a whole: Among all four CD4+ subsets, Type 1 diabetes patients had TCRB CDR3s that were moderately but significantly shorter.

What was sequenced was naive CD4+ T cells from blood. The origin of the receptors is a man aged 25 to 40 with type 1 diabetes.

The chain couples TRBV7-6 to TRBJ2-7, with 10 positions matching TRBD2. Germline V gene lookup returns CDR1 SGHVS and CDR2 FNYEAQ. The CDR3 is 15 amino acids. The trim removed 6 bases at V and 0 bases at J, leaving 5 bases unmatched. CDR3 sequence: CASRRLAGSSYEQYF. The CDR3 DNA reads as TGTGCCAGCAGACGACTAGCGGGTTCCTCCTACGAGCAGTACTTC.

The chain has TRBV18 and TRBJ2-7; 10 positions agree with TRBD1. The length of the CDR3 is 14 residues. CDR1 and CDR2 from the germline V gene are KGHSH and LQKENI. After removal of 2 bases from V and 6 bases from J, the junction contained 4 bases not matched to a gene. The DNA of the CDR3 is TGTGCCAGCTCACCAGGGACAGGGGCGGCCGAGCAGTACTTC. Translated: CASSPGTGAAEQYF.

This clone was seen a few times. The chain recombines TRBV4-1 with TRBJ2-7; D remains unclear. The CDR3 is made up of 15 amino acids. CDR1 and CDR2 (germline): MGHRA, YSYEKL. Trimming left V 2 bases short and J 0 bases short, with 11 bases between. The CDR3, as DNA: TGCGCCAGCAGCCAATGGCAAACCAGCTCCTACGAGCAGTACTTC. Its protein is CASSQWQTSSYEQYF.

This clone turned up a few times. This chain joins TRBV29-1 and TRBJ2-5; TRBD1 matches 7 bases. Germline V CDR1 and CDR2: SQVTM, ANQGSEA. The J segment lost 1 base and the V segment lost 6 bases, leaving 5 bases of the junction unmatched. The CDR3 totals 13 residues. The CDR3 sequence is CSVYGTAQETQYF. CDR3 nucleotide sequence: TGCAGCGTCTACGGGACAGCCCAAGAGACCCAGTACTTC.

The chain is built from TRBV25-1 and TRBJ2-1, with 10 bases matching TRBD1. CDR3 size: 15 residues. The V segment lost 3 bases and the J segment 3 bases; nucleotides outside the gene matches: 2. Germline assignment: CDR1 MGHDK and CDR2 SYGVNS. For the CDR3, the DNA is TGTGCCAGCAGTGAGGGACAGGGGTTCTACAATGAGCAGTTCTTC. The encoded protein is CASSEGQGFYNEQFF. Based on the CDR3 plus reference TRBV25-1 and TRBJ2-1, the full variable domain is EADIYQTPRYLVIGTGKKITLECSQTMGHDKMYWYQQDPGMELHLIHYSYGVNSTEKGDLSSESTVSRIRTEHFPLTLESARPSHTSQYLCASSEGQGFYNEQFFGPGTRLTVL.

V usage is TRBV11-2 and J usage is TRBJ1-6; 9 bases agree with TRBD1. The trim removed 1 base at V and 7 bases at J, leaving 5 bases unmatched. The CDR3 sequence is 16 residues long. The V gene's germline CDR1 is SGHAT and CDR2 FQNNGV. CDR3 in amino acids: CASSLVRTGDNSPLHF. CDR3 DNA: TGTGCCAGCAGCTTAGTAAGGACAGGGGACAATTCACCCCTCCACTTT.